This T cell receptor beta chain was sequenced in a study of blood T cell repertoires in COVID-19. The CDR3 loop spans 14 amino acids. The germline gives CDR1 SGHRS, CDR2 YFSETQ. Unmatched junction bases numbered 3, after V lost 2 bases and J lost 2 bases. Sequencing was performed with immunoSEQ multiplex PCR; in TCRdb, only in-frame clones are kept and a portion is missing. The sample shows around 300,000 clones, around 89% of them seen only once. The chain couples TRBV5-1 to TRBJ2-7; 8 bases match TRBD1. This clonotype was obtained from a woman aged 40-49 years with acute or convalescent COVID-19. Sequencing input: peripheral blood. CDR3 nucleotide sequence: TGCGCCAGCAGCTTCGACAGGGGCCCCTACGAGCAGTACGTC. Encoded protein: CASSFDRGPYEQYV.